Each of the 15 T cell receptor beta chains below was sequenced from the same sample in a study of PD-1 blockade in mismatch repair-deficient tumors. Assay: immunoSEQ multiplex PCR; the TCRdb copy retains only in-frame clones and omits some. The sample lists around 30,000 clones, 75% to 90% seen once, with roughly 3.5% in the top ten. Sample: PBMCs, taken roughly 6 weeks after starting pembrolizumab. The origin of the receptors is an adult with mismatch repair-deficient cancer.

The J gene is TRBJ1-2, the V gene TRBV18, with TRBD1 as a possible D gene (6 bases). This CDR3 is 15 amino acids long. Trimming took 3 bases from V and 4 from J, leaving 15 bases between them. Germline-derived CDR1 and CDR2 are KGHSH and LQKENI. The CDR3 here is CASSPQGMGPYGYTF. CDR3 sequence (DNA): TGTGCCAGCTCACCGCAGGGGATGGGGCCCTATGGCTACACCTTC.

V gene TRBV19 combines with J gene TRBJ1-1; TRBD1 matches at 7 bases. The germline gives CDR1 LNHDA, CDR2 SQIVND (reference sequence). V trimming: 5 bases; J trimming: 1 base; junction bases outside the gene matches: 4. The CDR3 length is 14 residues. This CDR3 reads CASSPWTGNTEAFF. CDR3 nucleotides: TGTGCCAGTAGTCCCTGGACAGGGAACACTGAAGCTTTCTTT.

Of note for this clone: Its ends do not fully match the called genes, so a read error is possible. The rearrangement joins TRBV5-1 to TRBJ2-7; 14 nucleotides line up with TRBD2. CDR1 is SGHRS, CDR2 YFSETQ, per germline. This CDR3 comprises 16 residues. In nucleotides, the CDR3 is TGCGCCAGCAGCGGGGGACTAGCGGGAGTCTCCCACGAGCAGTACTTC. This gives the protein CASSGGLAGVSHEQYF.

This chain connects TRBV28 to TRBJ2-2, with 12 bases aligning to TRBD1. CDR1 is MDHEN and CDR2 is SYDVKM in the germline V gene. This CDR3 has 17 amino acids. After removal of 8 bases from V and 7 bases from J, the junction contained 14 bases not matched to a gene. The DNA for the CDR3 is TGTGCCAGCGACCCAATACCGGGACAGGGGGCAGTCGGGGAGCTGTTTTTT. Encoded protein: CASDPIPGQGAVGELFF.

The rearrangement links TRBV10-3 to TRBJ1-6; a possible D gene is TRBD1 (5 bases). Germline CDR1 ENHRY, CDR2 SYGVKD. The CDR3 totals 15 residues. V gave up 2 bases and J gave up 7 bases, with 12 bases separating them. The CDR3 region is CAISERGTQNSPLHF. CDR3 sequence (DNA): TGTGCCATCAGTGAGCGAGGGACTCAGAATTCACCCCTCCACTTT.

This clone has a handful of counts. The chain uses TRBV28 and TRBJ1-5, with D unresolved. The V end was cut by 3 bases, the J end by 2 bases, with 11 bases between. This CDR3 comprises 15 residues. Germline V gene data show CDR1 as MDHEN and CDR2 as SYDVKM. CDR3 sequence (DNA): TGTGCCAGCAGTTTGGGAGGGAGGGGCAATCAGCCCCAGCATTTT. As protein: CASSLGGRGNQPQHF.

This chain joins TRBV10-2 and TRBJ2-7; weak D call: TRBD1 (5 bases). Trimming took 6 bases from V and 3 from J, leaving 9 bases between them. The V gene's germline CDR1 is WSHSY and CDR2 SAAADI. There are 12 residues in the CDR3. CDR3 DNA: TGCGCCAGCAGAGGCGACAGCTACGAGCAGTACTTC. Its protein is CASRGDSYEQYF.

This chain links TRBV6-5 with TRBJ2-7, with a weak D call TRBD1 (5 bases). Looked up from germline, CDR1 is MNHEY and CDR2 is SVGAGI. Trimming took 2 bases from V and 3 from J, leaving 11 bases between them. CDR3 length equals 14 residues. The CDR3, as DNA: TGTGCCAGCAGTTACACGGACACAAACTACGAGCAGTACTTC. Protein sequence: CASSYTDTNYEQYF.

This clone was seen just once. The J gene is TRBJ1-2, the V gene TRBV28, with TRBD1 as a possible D gene (6 bases). With 3 bases removed from V and 0 bases from J, the gap between germline ends came to 11 bases. The V gene's germline CDR1 is MDHEN and CDR2 SYDVKM. This CDR3 comprises 15 residues. The CDR3 loop is CASSFPGHSNYGYTF. In DNA form, the CDR3 reads TGTGCCAGCAGTTTTCCGGGACATTCTAACTATGGCTACACCTTC.

The chain combines TRBV30 with TRBJ2-1; the match to TRBD2 covers 7 bases. V trimming: 5 bases; J trimming: 5 bases; junction bases outside the gene matches: 9. Per the germline V gene, CDR1 is GTSNPN and CDR2 is SVGIG (reference sequence). This CDR3 is built from 14 residues. The CDR3 DNA follows: TGTGCCTGGCTGGTGGCGGGAGTAAACAATGAGCAGTTCTTC. Translating gives CAWLVAGVNNEQFF. Full variable domain (missing parts from reference TRBV30 and TRBJ2-1): SQTIHQWPATLVQPVGSPLSLECTVEGTSNPNLYWYRQAAGRGLQLLFYSVGIGQISSEVPQNLSASRPQDRQFILSSKKLLLSDSGFYLCAWLVAGVNNEQFFGPGTRLTVL.

The CDR3: CASVWDFRAKNIQYF. As DNA, the CDR3 is TGTGCCAGCGTTTGGGACTTTAGAGCCAAAAACATTCAGTACTTC. The genes are TRBV7-2 and TRBJ2-4; maybe TRBD2 (6 bases). In germline, CDR1 is SGHTA, CDR2 FQGNSA. This CDR3 has 15 amino acids. The V gene lost 8 bases and the J gene lost 0 bases, with 14 bases spanning the gap.

This chain links TRBV27 with TRBJ2-7, with TRBD1 identical over 7 bases. Germline trimming cut 8 bases from V and 3 bases from J; bases unmatched to any gene: 10. Looked up from germline, CDR1 is MNHEY and CDR2 is SMNVEV (reference sequence). There are 14 residues in the CDR3. In DNA, the CDR3 is TGTGCCAGCCGCTCGACAGGGAGCATCTACGAGCAGTACTTC. This codes for CASRSTGSIYEQYF.

DNA for the CDR3: TGTGCCAGCAGCTTAGCAAAAACGGCGGGGGGGAATGAGCAGTTCTTC. Its translation: CASSLAKTAGGNEQFF. V is TRBV7-9 and J is TRBJ2-1, with 9 bases identical to TRBD2. Germline CDR1 SEHNR, CDR2 FQNEAQ (reference sequence). After removal of 0 bases from V and 7 bases from J, the junction contained 7 bases not matched to a gene. This CDR3 has 16 amino acids.

This clone was picked up a small number of times. The rearrangement uses TRBV6-5 and TRBJ1-2; no definite D call. CDR3 length equals 15 residues. Germline-derived CDR1 and CDR2 are MNHEY and SVGAGI. V shed 2 bases and J shed 0 bases, with 10 bases lying between them. This CDR3 is CASSYGRQTNYGYTF. CDR3 in DNA: TGTGCCAGCAGTTACGGGAGGCAGACTAACTATGGCTACACCTTC.

The CDR3 DNA sequence: TGTGCCAGCAGCCTAACAACTGACAGGGATGAAAAACTGTTTTTT. This sequence encodes CASSLTTDRDEKLFF. This chain connects TRBV6-1 to TRBJ1-4; 7 nucleotides line up with TRBD1. The V segment lost 6 bases and the J segment 6 bases; nucleotides outside the gene matches: 10. The CDR3 runs to 15 residues. Germline V gene data show CDR1 as MNHNS and CDR2 as SASEGT.